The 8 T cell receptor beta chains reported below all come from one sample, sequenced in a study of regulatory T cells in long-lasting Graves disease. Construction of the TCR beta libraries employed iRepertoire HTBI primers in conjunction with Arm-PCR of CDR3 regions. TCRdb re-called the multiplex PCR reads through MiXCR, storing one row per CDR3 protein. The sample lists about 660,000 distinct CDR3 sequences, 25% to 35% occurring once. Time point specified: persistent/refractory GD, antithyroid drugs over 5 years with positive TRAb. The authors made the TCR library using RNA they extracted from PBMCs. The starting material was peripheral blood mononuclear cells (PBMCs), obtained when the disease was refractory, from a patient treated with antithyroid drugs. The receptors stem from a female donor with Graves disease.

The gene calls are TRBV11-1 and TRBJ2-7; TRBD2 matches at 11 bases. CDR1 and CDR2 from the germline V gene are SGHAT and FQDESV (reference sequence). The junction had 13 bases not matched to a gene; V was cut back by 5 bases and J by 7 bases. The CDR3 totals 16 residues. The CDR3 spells CASSRPSGLAGSEQYF. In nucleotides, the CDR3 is TGTGCCAGCAGCCGACCTTCCGGACTAGCGGGCTCGGAGCAGTACTTC.

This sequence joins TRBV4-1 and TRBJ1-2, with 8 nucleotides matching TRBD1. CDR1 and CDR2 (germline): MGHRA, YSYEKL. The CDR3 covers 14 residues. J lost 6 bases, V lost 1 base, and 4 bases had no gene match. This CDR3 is CASSQVGQGDGYTF. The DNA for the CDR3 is TGCGCCAGCAGCCAAGTTGGACAGGGAGATGGCTACACCTTC.

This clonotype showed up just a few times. CDR3 DNA sequence: TGTGCCAGCGGGGGACGAAACTCTGGAAACACCATATATTTT. It encodes CASGGRNSGNTIYF. The V and J genes are TRBV6-1 and TRBJ1-3; the D gene is possibly TRBD1 (5 bases). CDR1 is MNHNS and CDR2 is SASEGT in the germline V gene. The CDR3 is 14 residues long. V was clipped by 8 bases and J by 0 bases, with 11 bases between them.

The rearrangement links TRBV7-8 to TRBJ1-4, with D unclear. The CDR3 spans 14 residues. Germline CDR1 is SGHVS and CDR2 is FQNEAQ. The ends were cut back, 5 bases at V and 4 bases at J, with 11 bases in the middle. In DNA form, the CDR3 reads TGTGCCAGCAGCCAGCTGAGATATAATGAAAAACTGTTTTTT. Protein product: CASSQLRYNEKLFF. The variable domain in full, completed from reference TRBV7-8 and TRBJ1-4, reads GAGVSQSPRYKVAKRGQDVALRCDPISGHVSLFWYQQALGQGPEFLTYFQNEAQLDKSGLPSDRFFAERPEGSVSTLKIQRTQQEDSAVYLCASSQLRYNEKLFFGSGTQLSVL.

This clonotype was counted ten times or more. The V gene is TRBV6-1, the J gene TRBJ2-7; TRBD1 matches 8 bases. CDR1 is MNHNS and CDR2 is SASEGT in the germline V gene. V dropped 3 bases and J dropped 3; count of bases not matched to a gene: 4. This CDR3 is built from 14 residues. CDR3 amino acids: CASSDYRGSYEQYF. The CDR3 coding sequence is TGTGCCAGCAGTGATTACAGGGGGAGCTACGAGCAGTACTTC.

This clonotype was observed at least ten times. CDR3 sequence: CAIPLWGRGNQPQHF. The CDR3 region has the DNA TGTGCCATCCCACTCTGGGGTCGGGGCAATCAGCCCCAGCATTTT. The V call is TRBV28, the J call TRBJ1-5; D is unresolved. CDR3 size: 15 residues. V shed 10 bases and J shed 2 bases, with 18 bases lying between them. Germline CDR1 MDHEN, CDR2 SYDVKM. Using reference TRBV28 and TRBJ1-5 for the parts outside the CDR3, the full variable domain is DVKVTQSSRYLVKRTGEKVFLECVQDMDHENMFWYRQDPGLGLRLIYFSYDVKMKEKGDIPEGYSVSREKKERFSLILESASTNQTSMYLCAIPLWGRGNQPQHFGDGTRLSIL.

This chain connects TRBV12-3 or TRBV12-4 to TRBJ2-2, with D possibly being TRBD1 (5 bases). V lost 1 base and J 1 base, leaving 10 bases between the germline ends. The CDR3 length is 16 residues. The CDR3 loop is CASSLGAGLNTGELFF. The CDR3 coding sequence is TGTGCCAGCAGTTTAGGCGCAGGGTTGAACACCGGGGAGCTGTTTTTT.

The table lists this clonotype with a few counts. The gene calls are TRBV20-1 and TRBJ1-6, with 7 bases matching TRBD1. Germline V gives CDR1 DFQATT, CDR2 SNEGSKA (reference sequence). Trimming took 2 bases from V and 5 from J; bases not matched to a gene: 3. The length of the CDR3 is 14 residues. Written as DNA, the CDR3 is TGCAGTGCTAGATCGGGACAGAATAATTCACCCCTCCACTTT. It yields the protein CSARSGQNNSPLHF.